This T cell receptor (beta chain) emerged from a study of glioma-infiltrating T cells after dendritic cell vaccination. Study summary: Dendritic cell vaccination trial patients had either newly diagnosed or recurrent glioblastoma. Autologous tumor lysate was loaded overnight onto monocyte-derived dendritic cells grown less than 8 days with IL-4 and GM-CSF.

Method: immunoSEQ multiplex PCR; TCRdb's copy keeps in-frame clones and lacks some. The sample holds over 75,000 clones; roughly 77% are singletons and the top ten take approximately 2%. The time point denotes: after dendritic cell vaccination, including at tumor progression/relapse. No glioblastoma patient carried an isocitrate dehydrogenase mutation. Trimming took off 3 bases at V and 2 bases at J, with 8 bases between the two ends. Germline CDR1 and CDR2: SNHLY and FYNNEI. This CDR3 region has 13 residues. This specimen was blood, taken after dendritic cell vaccination. This TCR was recovered from a human donor with glioblastoma. The V gene is TRBV2, the J gene TRBJ2-7; unclear D gene. The CDR3 region is CASSDPGTYEQYV. CDR3 in DNA: TGTGCCAGCAGTGATCCGGGTACCTACGAGCAGTACGTC.